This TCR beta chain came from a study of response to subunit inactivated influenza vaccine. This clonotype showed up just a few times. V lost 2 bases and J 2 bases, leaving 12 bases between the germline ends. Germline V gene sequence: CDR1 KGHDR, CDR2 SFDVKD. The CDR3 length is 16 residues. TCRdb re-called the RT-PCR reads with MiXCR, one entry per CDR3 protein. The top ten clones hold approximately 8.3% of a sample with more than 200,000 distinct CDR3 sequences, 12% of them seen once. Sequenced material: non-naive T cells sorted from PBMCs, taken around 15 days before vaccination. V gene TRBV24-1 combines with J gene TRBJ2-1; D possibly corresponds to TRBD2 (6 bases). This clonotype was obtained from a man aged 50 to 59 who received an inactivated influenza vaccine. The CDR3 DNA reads TGTGCCACCAGTGATTCTTTCGGGAGAGCCTACAATGAGCAGTTCTTC. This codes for CATSDSFGRAYNEQFF.